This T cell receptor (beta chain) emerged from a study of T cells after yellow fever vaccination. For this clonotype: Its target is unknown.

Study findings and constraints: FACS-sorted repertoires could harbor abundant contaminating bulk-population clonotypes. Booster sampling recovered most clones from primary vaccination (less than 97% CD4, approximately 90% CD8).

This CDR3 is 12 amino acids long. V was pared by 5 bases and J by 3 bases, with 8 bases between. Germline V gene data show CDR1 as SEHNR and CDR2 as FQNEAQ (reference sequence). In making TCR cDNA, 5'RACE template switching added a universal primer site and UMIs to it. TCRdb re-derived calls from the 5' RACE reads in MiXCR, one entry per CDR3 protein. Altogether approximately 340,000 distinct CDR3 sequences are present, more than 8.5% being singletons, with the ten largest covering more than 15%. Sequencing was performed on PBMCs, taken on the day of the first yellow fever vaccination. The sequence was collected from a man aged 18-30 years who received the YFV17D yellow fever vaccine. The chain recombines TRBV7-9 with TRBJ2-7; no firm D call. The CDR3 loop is CASSRFNYEQYF. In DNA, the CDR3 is TGTGCCAGCAGCCGATTTAACTACGAGCAGTACTTC.